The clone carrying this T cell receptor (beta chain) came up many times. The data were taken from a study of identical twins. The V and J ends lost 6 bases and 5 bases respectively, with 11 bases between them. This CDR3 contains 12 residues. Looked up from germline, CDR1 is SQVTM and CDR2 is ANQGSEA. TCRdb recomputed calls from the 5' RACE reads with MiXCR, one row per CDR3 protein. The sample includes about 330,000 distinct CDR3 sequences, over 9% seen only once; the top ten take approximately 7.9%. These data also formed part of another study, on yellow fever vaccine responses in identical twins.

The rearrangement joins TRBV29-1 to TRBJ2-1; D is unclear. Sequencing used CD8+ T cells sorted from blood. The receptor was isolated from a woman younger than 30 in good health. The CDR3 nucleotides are TGCAGCGTCCCCCAGACCCACAATGAGCAGTTCTTC. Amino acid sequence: CSVPQTHNEQFF.